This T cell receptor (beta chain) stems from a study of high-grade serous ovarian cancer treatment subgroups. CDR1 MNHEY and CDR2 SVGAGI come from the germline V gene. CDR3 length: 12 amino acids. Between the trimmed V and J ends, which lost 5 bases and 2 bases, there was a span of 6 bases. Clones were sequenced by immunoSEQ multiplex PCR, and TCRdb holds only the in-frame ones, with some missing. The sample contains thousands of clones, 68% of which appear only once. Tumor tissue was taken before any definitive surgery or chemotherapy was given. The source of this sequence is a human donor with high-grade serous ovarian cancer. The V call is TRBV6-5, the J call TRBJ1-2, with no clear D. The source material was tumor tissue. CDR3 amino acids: CASSRRNYGYTF. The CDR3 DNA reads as TGTGCCAGCAGTCGGAGAAACTATGGCTACACCTTC.